This T cell receptor beta chain is drawn from a study of blood T cell repertoires in COVID-19 (dated by TCRdb to the early 2020s). Describing the broader study: The collaborator samples originated in the United States, Italy and Spain and spanned the acute and convalescent phases of COVID-19. The material from the prospective study consisted of cDNA or gDNA derived from T cells, B-cell-depleted T cells, or PBMCs. Subjects who had been exposed to COVID-19, were actively infected with it, or had recovered from it provided the deeply sampled blood TCRbeta repertoires that made up the dataset. A freely available public database, intended as a resource for researchers studying the immune response to SARS-CoV-2, is where the repertoires were released. Samples were obtained from the ongoing ImmuneRACE study (first 160 participants) and from 1,254 subjects provided by 6 global collaborators. A de-identified subject ID, COVID-19 status, age in years and sex were almost always included in the sample metadata. HLA class I and class II types, where available, came from metadata supplied by the sample provider rather than from assay-based typing. Study-level results and caveats: The quantity of clinical and demographic metadata differed by source and by participant and was supplied without curation.

A remark on this clone: Its recognized antigen is unknown. Base qualities are not at hand, and no much larger clone is one base apart.

TCRbeta CDR3 regions were amplified from genomic DNA using the immunoSEQ Assay, a bias-controlled multiplex PCR. The original methods were these. The number of nucleated cells in each sample was estimated from the amplification of reference gene primers within the assay. Sequence reads were collapsed and filtered to measure the absolute abundance of every unique TCRbeta CDR3 rearrangement. Productive Simpson clonality was computed per sample as the square root of Simpson's diversity index over productive rearrangements. TCRdb carries this immuneACCESS record with in-frame sequences only. Its versions omit some clonotypes, under half of them owing to an unresolved V gene in the studies checked, with the rest unexplained. The V and J calls and clone size come from that table; D and trimming were worked out from the DNA. The sample contains some 200,000 clones, around 87% of them found a single time. Jointly, the top ten make up roughly 2.6% of the sample.

Whole blood was collected in K2EDTA tubes by collaborating institutions according to the institutions' own protocols. For TCRbeta analysis, collaborators shipped samples as frozen whole blood, isolated PBMCs, or DNA extracted from either of those sample types. The junction shows trimming of 1 base on V and 5 bases on J, plus 11 bases between the germline ends. CDR1 and CDR2 are read off the germline V gene (reference sequence) as SEHNR and FQNEAQ. Taken from cysteine to phenylalanine, the CDR3 has 15 residues. Only CDR3 DNA is held: 45 bases, read in frame from base 1. This chain is built from TRBV7-9 and TRBJ2-2; TRBD1 is a weak D gene call, 6 bases matching. Specimen: peripheral blood. This receptor was identified in a man in his forties with active or convalescent COVID-19. The CDR3 reads as follows: CASSLGYRDTGELFF. The sequence in DNA is TGTGCCAGCAGCTTAGGTTACAGGGATACCGGGGAGCTGTTTTTT.